A single TCR beta chain is shown here with its context. The antigen remains unidentified. V shed 7 bases and J 3 bases; nucleotides not matched to a gene: 7. The CDR3 is 14 amino acids. Germline V gene data show CDR1 as SGHNT and CDR2 as YYREEE (reference sequence). This record belongs to a study of shared clonotypes between healthy human individuals. Across the whole study: Three CD4 naive, three CD4 memory, two CD8 naive and one CD8 memory plate were used per donor.

Method: immunoSEQ multiplex PCR; TCRdb's copy keeps in-frame clones and lacks some. Of 980,000 or so clones in the sample, over 60% were seen once. Regarding the study as a whole: Investigators collected only blood, and repertoires in tissues likely differ.

Sequenced material: memory CD4+ T cells sorted from blood. Regarding subset: CD45RA-negative fraction. The gene calls are TRBV5-4 and TRBJ2-4; 7 nucleotides agree with TRBD1. The sequence came from a man between 18 and 29 years old in good health. CDR3 coding DNA: TGTGCCAGCTCCCTAGCAGGGGGCAAAAACATTCAGTACTTC. Translated, it gives CASSLAGGKNIQYF.